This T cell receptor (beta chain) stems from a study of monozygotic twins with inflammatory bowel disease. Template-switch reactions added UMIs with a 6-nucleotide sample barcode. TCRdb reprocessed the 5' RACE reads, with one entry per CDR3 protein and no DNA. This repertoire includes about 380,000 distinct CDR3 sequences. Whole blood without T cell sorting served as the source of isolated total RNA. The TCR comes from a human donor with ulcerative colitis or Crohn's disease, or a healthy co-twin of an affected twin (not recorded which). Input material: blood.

The chain's CDR3 is CASSFLTDTQYF. The chain employs TRBV5-1 and TRBJ2-3. The germline V gene has CDR1 SGHRS and CDR2 YFSETQ. The CDR3 covers 12 residues.